This T cell receptor (beta chain) came from a study of shared clonotypes between healthy human individuals (dated by TCRdb to the early 2020s). At the level of the whole study: A couple of women and a few men aged 18 to 49 years were included in the cohort. For each donor, three plates each were used for CD4 naive and CD4 memory, two plates were used for CD8 naive, and one plate was used for CD8 memory. To estimate repertoire size and how much clonotypes are shared between individuals, the study performed deep sequencing of blood TCR repertoires from a few healthy adults. Different laboratories and diverse techniques were used to prepare libraries and sequence TCR repertoires, to increase sequencing depth and limit assay-specific biases. Per donor, leukapheresis produced somewhere between about 0.94 and 9.5 billion PBMCs. What the study reported, not specific to this receptor: When several donors were compared, the shared fraction of clonotypes was about 5% for naive CD4, about 4% for naive CD8, 2.3% for memory CD4, and 0.4% for memory CD8. Sampling was restricted to blood, and TCR repertoires in tissue are likely to differ from TCR repertoires in blood. Because the study included only a small number of donors, the genetic and exposure-history diversity represented was limited. Naive subsets generally had larger estimated clonotype richness than memory subsets. Pairwise subsampling indicated that sequencing depth was expected to affect the degree of clonotype sharing among donors. Compared with non-shared clonotypes, clonotypes shared by all four sorted-subset donors had higher generation probabilities. Even with the large sequencing depth, rarefaction of the sorted-subset datasets indicated that sequencing was incomplete.

CDR1 and CDR2, looked up from the germline V gene, are SGHRS and YFSETQ. From V the trimming removes 4 bases and from J it removes 9 bases, while the gene matches leave 8 bases of the junction unaccounted for. Inclusive of the bounding cysteine and phenylalanine, the CDR3 is 13 residues long. Only the CDR3 DNA is retained, 39 bases long and in frame from the first base. As for this clone: The antigen it recognizes is unknown. No per-base quality is available; no much larger clone lies one base away.

Donors were healthy HIV-negative adults with no recently reported acute infections or vaccinations. Every donor was a Caucasian adult residing in Nashville, Tennessee, USA. CD4+ T cells were enriched by magnetic negative selection, after which naive cells were positively selected on CD45RA and the negative fraction was taken as the memory subset. Blood was obtained by leukapheresis, after which PBMCs were separated by Ficoll-Histopaque density gradient centrifugation and cryopreserved in liquid nitrogen vapor phase. Analytical flow cytometry was used to check the purity and quantity of every magnetically sorted T cell population. Genomic DNA was isolated from every sorted fraction and measured by UV absorbance on a Nanodrop 2000c. TCR CDR3 regions were amplified from genomic DNA by multiplex PCR using the deep immunoSEQ assay. Extracted genomic DNA from each cell subset was spread evenly across all wells of several immunoSEQ 96-well plates, with each plate serving as a replicate. For sorted subsets, roughly 200 ng of genomic DNA, equivalent to around 30,000 T cell genomes, went into each replicate PCR. Purified libraries were quantified with a Qubit 3.0 fluorometer, sized on a Bioanalyzer 2100, and re-quantified with the KAPA Library Quantification kit. Each immunoSEQ 96-well plate was sequenced on its own single-read 150-cycle Illumina NextSeq 550 flow cell. Concerning the study's data processing: Because the immunoSEQ output included only junctional sequences and no quality scores, the filtering could not be the same as the filtering used for full-length reads. To assign V/J genes and CDR3, sequences were annotated against IMGT germline references using PyIR, a Python wrapper for IgBLAST v1.9. Reads were filtered out if the reads had weak V/J assignments (E-value above 1e-6), no CDR3, stop codons, out-of-frame junctions, or ambiguous translated residues. V3J clonotypes were defined as sequences sharing an identical inferred V gene, J gene, and CDR3 amino acid sequence. Percentage overlap between repertoires was calculated by dividing the number of shared unique clonotypes by the size of the smaller repertoire. RTK rarefaction, the Chao1 estimator, and Recon v2.1 estimates of unobserved clonotypes were used to assess repertoire richness. Generation probabilities were computed with OLGA for all TCRbeta clonotypes obtained by the gDNA method from several donors. TCRdb took this table from immuneACCESS and kept in-frame rearrangements with V and J called. Such tables lack part of the clones; where checked against another copy, unresolved V genes explain under half of the gap, and the rest is unexplained. From that table come the V and J calls and clone size; the DNA was used to work out D and trimming. Recorded for this sample are just over 2,000,000 clones; 90% to 95% of them occurred a single time. 0.1% to 0.15% of the sample belongs to the ten largest clones.

The chain employs TRBV5-1 and TRBJ2-7; the central 9 bases match TRBD1. The specimen was naive CD4+ T cells sorted from blood. The cell subset or site tag for this specimen amounts to: CD45RA+ positively selected. The sequence was obtained from a young man in good health. CDR3 protein: CASSGTGGAGQYF. Here is the DNA: TGCGCCAGCAGCGGTACAGGGGGCGCGGGGCAGTACTTC.